This entry lists 14 T cell receptor beta chains sequenced from one sample in a study of blood T cell repertoires in COVID-19 (dated by TCRdb to 2019 to 2021). The library relied on the immunoSEQ multiplex PCR assay. Imported from immuneACCESS, the table was reduced by TCRdb to in-frame sequences with V and J called. These copies leave out some clones; in studies compared against another copy, an unresolved V gene accounts for under half, and the cause of the remainder is not known. The sample records around 180,000 clones, more than 75% of which are singletons. The biggest ten clones account for approximately 4.5% of the sample. The sequenced sample was peripheral blood. The receptors were gathered from a human donor in a cohort sampled during active COVID-19.

The chain is built from TRBV29-1 and TRBJ1-5; no clear D. The germline V and J ends were trimmed by 3 bases and 3 bases, with 15 bases remaining between them. The CDR3 covers 15 residues. The V gene's germline CDR1 is SQVTM and CDR2 ANQGSEA. As DNA, the CDR3 is TGCAGCGTTGAGGTTCAGAACAGATTCAATCAGCCCCAGCATTTT. Translated: CSVEVQNRFNQPQHF.

The genes are TRBV12-5 and TRBJ1-2; 7 bases are shared with TRBD1. The CDR3 has 13 amino acids. Germline V CDR1 and CDR2: LGHNT, FRNRAP. V gave up 7 bases and J gave up 4 bases; unmatched junction bases: 6. CDR3: CASAQTGTYGYTF. The DNA of the CDR3 is TGTGCTAGTGCTCAGACAGGGACCTATGGCTACACCTTC.

This chain connects TRBV7-8 to TRBJ2-7, with a possible D match to TRBD2 (6 bases). V dropped 5 bases and J dropped 2 bases, with 16 bases sitting between them. The germline gives CDR1 SGHVS, CDR2 FQNEAQ. This CDR3 is built from 15 residues. As DNA, the CDR3 is TGTGCCAGCAGCCCTTTGGAGGGGTCAGCCTACGAGCAGTACTTC. Residues: CASSPLEGSAYEQYF.

The chain couples TRBV5-5 to TRBJ1-6, with 8 bases lining up with TRBD1. CDR3 length: 16 amino acids. The ends lost 4 bases at V and 7 bases at J; junction bases unmatched: 10. CDR1 and CDR2 from the germline V gene are SGHKS and YYEKEE (reference sequence). The CDR3 sequence: CASSPYNRGWNSPLHF. CDR3 nucleotides: TGTGCCAGCAGCCCCTACAACAGGGGGTGGAATTCACCCCTCCACTTT.

The CDR3 sequence is CASTDLRVSNTEAFF. The CDR3 DNA sequence: TGTGCCAGCACCGACCTCAGGGTTTCTAACACTGAAGCTTTCTTT. The chain recombines TRBV11-2 with TRBJ1-1; maybe TRBD1 (5 bases). The V gene lost 7 bases and the J gene lost 2 bases, with 17 bases spanning the gap. Germline assignment: CDR1 SGHAT and CDR2 FQNNGV. CDR3 length: 15 residues.

The rearrangement joins TRBV4-2 to TRBJ2-3; 8 bases are shared with TRBD2. Germline V gene lookup returns CDR1 LGHNA and CDR2 YNFKEQ. This CDR3 comprises 16 residues. Trimming removed 4 bases from V and 5 bases from J; junction bases left unmatched: 11. CDR3 nucleotides: TGTGCCAGCAGCCCCGAAGGCGGGAGGAGTGTAGATACGCAGTATTTT. Amino acids: CASSPEGGRSVDTQYF.

As for this clone: In the same sample, other DNA sequences code for this CDR3. The V gene is TRBV5-1, the J gene TRBJ1-3; maybe TRBD1 (5 bases). This CDR3 comprises 14 residues. Germline V gene sequence: CDR1 SGHRS, CDR2 YFSETQ. Deletions cut 4 bases from V and 7 bases from J, with 15 bases between. The CDR3 protein is CASSLGTGGNTIYF. The CDR3 DNA sequence: TGCGCCAGCAGCCTCGGGACTGGTGGTAACACCATATATTTT. Complete variable domain (other parts from reference TRBV5-1 and TRBJ1-3): KAGVTQTPRYLIKTRGQQVTLSCSPISGHRSVSWYQQTPGQGLQFLFEYFSETQRNKGNFPGRFSGRQFSNSRSEMNVSTLELGDSALYLCASSLGTGGNTIYFGEGSWLTVV.

The J gene is TRBJ2-5, the V gene TRBV28, with D perhaps TRBD1 (5 bases). Trimming shortened V by 7 bases and J by 0 bases, and 15 bases separated the two germline ends. The CDR3 loop spans 15 amino acids. CDR1 and CDR2 (germline): MDHEN, SYDVKM. CDR3 in DNA: TGTGCCAGCAAACCGGTCAGGGTGTACCAAGAGACCCAGTACTTC. Translated, it gives CASKPVRVYQETQYF.

The chain has TRBV13 and TRBJ2-7; the match to TRBD1 covers 8 bases. Trimming took 5 bases from V and 7 from J; bases not matched to a gene: 10. This CDR3 is 14 amino acids long. Per the germline V gene, CDR1 is PRHDT and CDR2 is FYEKMQ (reference sequence). The CDR3 DNA is TGTGCCAGCAGCCCCGGACAGGGTGGGGTGGAGCAGTACTTC. This codes for CASSPGQGGVEQYF.

The chain employs TRBV18 and TRBJ2-7; tentatively, D is TRBD1 (5 bases). The germline CDR1 and CDR2 sequences are KGHSH and LQKENI. The CDR3 is made up of 14 amino acids. V dropped 3 bases and J dropped 4 bases, with 13 bases sitting between them. CDR3 loop: CASSPTALLYEQYF. CDR3 in DNA: TGTGCCAGCTCACCGACAGCCTTACTATACGAGCAGTACTTC.

The chain couples TRBV11-2 to TRBJ1-2; D not resolved. This CDR3 spans 13 amino acids. Germline CDR1 SGHAT, CDR2 FQNNGV. Trimming cost V 2 bases and J 4 bases, with 8 bases left between them. The CDR3 DNA follows: TGTGCCAGCAGCTTATCTGTTTCCTATGGCTACACCTTC. Protein sequence: CASSLSVSYGYTF.

In DNA form, the CDR3 reads TGTGCCAGCAGTCTCAGAACCGTCCGTTTGAATCCTAACTATGGCTACACCTTC. It encodes CASSLRTVRLNPNYGYTF. The chain joins TRBV28 to TRBJ1-2; D remains ambiguous. The CDR3 contains 18 residues. The germline V gene encodes CDR1 MDHEN and CDR2 SYDVKM. V was trimmed by 5 bases and J by 0 bases, leaving 22 bases between them.

The V and J genes are TRBV28 and TRBJ2-2; the match to TRBD2 covers 14 bases. Germline CDR1 reads MDHEN; CDR2 reads SYDVKM. Trimming took 6 bases from V and 4 from J; bases not matched to a gene: 13. The CDR3 is 19 amino acids. In DNA form, the CDR3 reads TGTGCCAGCAGCAAAATAGGGACTAGCGGGAGAAAGGGCACCGGGGAGCTGTTTTTT. Protein sequence: CASSKIGTSGRKGTGELFF.

This chain links TRBV30 with TRBJ1-1, with D possibly TRBD1 on 5 matching bases. Germline V gene data show CDR1 as GTSNPN and CDR2 as SVGIG (reference sequence). V was pared by 3 bases and J by 0 bases, with 8 bases between. The CDR3 loop spans 13 amino acids. This CDR3 is CAWRGLLNTEAFF. CDR3 nucleotides: TGTGCCTGGAGGGGACTGCTGAACACTGAAGCTTTCTTT.